These T cell receptor beta chains were read from a single sample in a study of spatial heterogeneity in lung cancer. One entry per CDR3 protein, called by TCRdb with MiXCR from the 5' RACE reads. Of nearly 15,000 distinct CDR3 sequences in the sample, roughly 6.6% were seen once. This sample comprised lung tumor tissue, obtained at surgery. These receptors originate from a male donor with early-stage non-small cell lung cancer. Both conserved end residues are part of each CDR3. The D gene is left open where the match is weak. For some rows the clone size is stated as once, few or many, or as a class when expanded; others skip it.

>TRBJ2-7|TRBD2|TRBV2|many
CASRVGLAGAYEQYF
TGTGCCAGCAGAGTAGGACTAGCGGGGGCCTACGAGCAGTACTTC
>TRBJ2-5|TRBD2|TRBV20-1|many
CSARSRGGAGETQYF
TGCAGTGCTAGAAGCCGCGGGGGGGCCGGAGAGACCCAGTACTTC
>TRBJ2-5|NA|TRBV7-6|many
CASSLGVGLETQYF
TGTGCCAGCAGCCTAGGAGTGGGTTTAGAGACCCAGTACTTC
>TRBJ1-1|TRBD1|TRBV6-5|many
CASRRQGATEAFF
TGTGCCAGCAGAAGACAGGGGGCCACTGAAGCTTTCTTT
>TRBJ2-1|NA|TRBV20-1|many
CSASLAARNNEQFF
TGCAGTGCTAGCTTGGCAGCAAGAAACAATGAGCAGTTCTTC
>TRBJ1-2|NA|TRBV29-1|many
CSVGQGSLYYYGYTF
TGCAGCGTTGGGCAGGGTAGTCTTTACTACTATGGCTACACCTTC
>TRBJ2-1|NA|TRBV2|few
CASITYGRGNEQFF
TGTGCCAGCATAACCTACGGTAGGGGGAATGAGCAGTTCTTC
>TRBJ2-1|TRBD2|TRBV2|many
CASSEGSGGGNEQFF
TGTGCCAGCAGTGAAGGGAGCGGGGGAGGCAATGAGCAGTTCTTC
>TRBJ1-3|NA|TRBV7-8|NA
CASSSLNPGNTIYF
TGTGCCAGCAGCTCCCTTAATCCTGGAAACACCATATATTTT
>TRBJ2-2|NA|TRBV6-2/TRBV6-3|few
CASRAEGGELFF
TGTGCCAGCAGAGCAGAGGGCGGGGAGCTGTTTTTT
>TRBJ2-3|NA|TRBV2|NA
CASIEVEGMDSDTQYF
TGTGCCTCGATCGAGGTCGAGGGGATGGACTCAGATACGCAGTATTTT
>TRBJ2-1|NA|TRBV11-3|many
CASSLGGANNEQFF
TGTGCCAGCAGCTTAGGGGGGGCGAACAATGAGCAGTTCTTC
>TRBJ1-6|NA|TRBV20-1|many
CSARPRQAGSPLHF
TGCAGTGCACGGCCAAGGCAGGCGGGTTCACCCCTCCACTTT
>TRBJ2-1|NA|TRBV5-4|few
CASSLGVIYNEQFF
TGTGCCAGCAGCTTGGGGGTCATCTACAATGAGCAGTTCTTC
>TRBJ2-3|TRBD2|TRBV20-1|NA
CSAQILLAGFEDTQYF
TGCAGTGCCCAAATCCTACTAGCGGGGTTTGAAGATACGCAGTATTTT
>TRBJ2-5|NA|TRBV7-2|many
CASSVDPRETQYF
TGTGCCAGCAGCGTGGACCCGCGGGAGACCCAGTACTTC
>TRBJ2-7|NA|TRBV20-1|few
CSAQGDGYYEQYF
TGCAGTGCTCAGGGTGACGGATACTACGAGCAGTACTTC
>TRBJ2-2|TRBD1|TRBV11-2|few
CASSFSLGQGESGELFF
TGTGCCAGCAGCTTCTCTCTTGGACAGGGGGAATCCGGGGAGCTGTTTTTT
>TRBJ1-1|TRBD1|TRBV5-1|many
CASSRGTGPITTEAFF
TGCGCCAGCAGCAGAGGGACAGGGCCCATCACCACTGAAGCTTTCTTT
>TRBJ1-4|NA|TRBV18|few
CASSRLGNEKLFF
TGTGCCAGCTCACGACTTGGTAATGAAAAACTGTTTTTT